One and the same sample provided the 5 T cell receptor beta chains below, sequenced in a study of identical twins. One entry per CDR3 protein, called by TCRdb with MiXCR from the 5' RACE reads. The top ten clones hold 1.5% to 2% of a sample with 750,000 to 950,000 distinct CDR3 sequences, 12% of them seen once. These data also formed part of another study, on yellow fever vaccine responses in identical twins.

Sequencing was carried out using PBMCs. These receptors all come from a woman aged 18-29 years in good health.

In this sample, this clonotype turned up a few times. The chain links TRBV2 to TRBJ1-2; 7 nucleotides match TRBD1. In germline, CDR1 is SNHLY, CDR2 FYNNEI. The CDR3 runs 12 residues. V lost 9 bases, J lost 3 bases, and 4 bases stayed unmatched. CDR3 region: CASRQGYYGYTF. The CDR3 DNA reads as TGTGCCAGTAGACAGGGATACTATGGCTACACCTTC.

This clonotype was seen ten or more times. The chain couples TRBV10-3 to TRBJ2-5; tentatively, D is TRBD2 (6 bases). V gave up 10 bases and J gave up 1 base, with 13 bases separating them. Germline CDR1 and CDR2: ENHRY and SYGVKD. The CDR3 contains 13 residues. The CDR3 region is CATSEGPQETQYF. CDR3 DNA sequence: TGTGCCACCTCGGAGGGACCCCAAGAGACCCAGTACTTC.

This clonotype was counted at least ten times. At one of its ends the junction is not consistent with the germline gene, which may arise from a read error. The genes are TRBV10-3 and TRBJ2-1, with 7 bases aligning to TRBD2. This CDR3 is built from 11 residues. Germline assignment: CDR1 ENHRY and CDR2 SYGVKD. Written as DNA, the CDR3 is TGTGCCATCAGTGAGACGCGGGAGCTCGTCTTC. It is translated as CAISETRELVF.

This sequence joins TRBV20-1 and TRBJ2-6; D gene ambiguous. This CDR3 is 15 amino acids long. The V end was cut by 8 bases, the J end by 1 base, with 15 bases between. Per germline, CDR1 DFQATT and CDR2 SNEGSKA (reference sequence). The CDR3 DNA reads TGCAGTCACCGGACCGACCTTTCTGGGGCCAACGTCCTGACTTTC. It codes for CSHRTDLSGANVLTF.

This clonotype occurred a few times. J is TRBJ2-2 and V is TRBV11-2; D not resolved. Germline assignment: CDR1 SGHAT and CDR2 FQNNGV. V lost 6 bases, J lost 5 bases, and 16 bases lay in between. The CDR3 has 15 amino acids. CDR3 residues: CASSWPGSHTGELFF. The CDR3 region has the DNA TGTGCCAGCAGTTGGCCAGGATCCCATACCGGGGAGCTGTTTTTT.